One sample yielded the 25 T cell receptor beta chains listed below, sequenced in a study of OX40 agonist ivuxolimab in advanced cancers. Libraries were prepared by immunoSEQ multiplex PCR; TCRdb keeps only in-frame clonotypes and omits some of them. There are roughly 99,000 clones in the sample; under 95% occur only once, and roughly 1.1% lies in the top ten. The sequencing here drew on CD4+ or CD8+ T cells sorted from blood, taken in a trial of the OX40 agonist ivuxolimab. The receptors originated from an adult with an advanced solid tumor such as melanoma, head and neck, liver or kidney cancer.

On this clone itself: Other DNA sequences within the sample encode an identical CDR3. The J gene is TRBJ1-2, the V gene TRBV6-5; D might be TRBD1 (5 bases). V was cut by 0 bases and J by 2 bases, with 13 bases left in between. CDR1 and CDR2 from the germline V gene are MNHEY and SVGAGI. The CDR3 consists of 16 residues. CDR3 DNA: TGTGCCAGCAGTTACTCGATCCAGGGAGAGAACTATGGCTACACCTTC. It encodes CASSYSIQGENYGYTF.

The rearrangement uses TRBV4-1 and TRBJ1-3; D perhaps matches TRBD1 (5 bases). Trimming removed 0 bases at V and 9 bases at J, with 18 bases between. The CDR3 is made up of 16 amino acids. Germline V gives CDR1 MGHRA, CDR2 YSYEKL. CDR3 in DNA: TGCGCCAGCAGCCAAGAAGTTGGGGGAACGAGTACCACCATATATTTT. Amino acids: CASSQEVGGTSTTIYF.

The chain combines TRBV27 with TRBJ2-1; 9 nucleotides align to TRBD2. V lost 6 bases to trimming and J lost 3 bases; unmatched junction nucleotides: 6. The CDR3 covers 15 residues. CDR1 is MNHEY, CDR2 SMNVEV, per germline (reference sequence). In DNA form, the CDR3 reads TGTGCCAGCAGCCCCAGCGGGAGGAGCTACAATGAGCAGTTCTTC. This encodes CASSPSGRSYNEQFF.

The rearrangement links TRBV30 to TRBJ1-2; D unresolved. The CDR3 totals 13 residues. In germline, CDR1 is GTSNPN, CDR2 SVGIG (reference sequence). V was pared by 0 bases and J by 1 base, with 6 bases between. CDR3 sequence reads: CAWSVLGNYGYTF. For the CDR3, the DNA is TGTGCCTGGAGTGTACTGGGTAACTATGGCTACACCTTC.

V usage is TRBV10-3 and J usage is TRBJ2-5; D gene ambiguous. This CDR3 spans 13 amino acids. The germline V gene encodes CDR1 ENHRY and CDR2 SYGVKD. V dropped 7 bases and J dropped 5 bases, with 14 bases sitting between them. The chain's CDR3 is CAINGFLGETQYF. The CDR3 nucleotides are TGTGCCATCAACGGATTTTTGGGGGAGACCCAGTACTTC.

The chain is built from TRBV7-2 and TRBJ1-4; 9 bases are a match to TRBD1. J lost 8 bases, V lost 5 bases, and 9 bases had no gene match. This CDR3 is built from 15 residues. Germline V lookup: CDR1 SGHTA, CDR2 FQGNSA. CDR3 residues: CASSPIQGAGEKLFF. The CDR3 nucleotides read TGTGCCAGCAGCCCCATACAGGGGGCAGGGGAAAAACTGTTTTTT.

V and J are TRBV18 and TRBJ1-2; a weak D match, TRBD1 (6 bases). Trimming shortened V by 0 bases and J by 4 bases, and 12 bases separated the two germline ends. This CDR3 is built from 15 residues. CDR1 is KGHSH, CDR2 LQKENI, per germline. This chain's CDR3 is CASSPPGTTSYGYTF. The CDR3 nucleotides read TGTGCCAGCTCACCACCCGGGACAACCTCCTATGGCTACACCTTC.

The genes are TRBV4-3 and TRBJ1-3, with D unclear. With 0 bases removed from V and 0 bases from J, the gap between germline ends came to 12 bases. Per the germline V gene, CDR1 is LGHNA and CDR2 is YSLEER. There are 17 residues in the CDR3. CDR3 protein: CASSQEVPAFSGNTIYF. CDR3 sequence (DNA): TGCGCCAGCAGCCAAGAGGTTCCGGCTTTCTCTGGAAACACCATATATTTT.

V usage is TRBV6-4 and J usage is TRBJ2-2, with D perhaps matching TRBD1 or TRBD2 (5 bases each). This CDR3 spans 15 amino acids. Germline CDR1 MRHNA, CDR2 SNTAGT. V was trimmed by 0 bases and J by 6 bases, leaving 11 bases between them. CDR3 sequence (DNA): TGTGCCAGCAGTGACTCCGGGGCTAGACCCGGGGAGCTGTTTTTT. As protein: CASSDSGARPGELFF.

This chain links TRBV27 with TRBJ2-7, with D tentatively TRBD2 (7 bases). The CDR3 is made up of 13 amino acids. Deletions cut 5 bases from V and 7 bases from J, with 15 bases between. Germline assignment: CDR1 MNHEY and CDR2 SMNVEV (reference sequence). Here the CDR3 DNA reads TGTGCCAGCAGTCCGCGGGGGCGTCGGGAGCAGTACTTC. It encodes CASSPRGRREQYF.

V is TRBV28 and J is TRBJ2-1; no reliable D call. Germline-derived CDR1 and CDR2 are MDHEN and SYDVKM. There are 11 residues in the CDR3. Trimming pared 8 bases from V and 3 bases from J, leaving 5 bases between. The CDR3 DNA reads TGTGCCAGCCACCGCTACAATGAGCAGTTCTTC. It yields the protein CASHRYNEQFF.

The CDR3 spells CASRLEDWARAQHF. The DNA of the CDR3 is TGTGCCAGCAGGTTGGAGGACTGGGCGAGAGCCCAGCATTTT. This chain uses TRBV28 with TRBJ1-5, with unresolved D. This CDR3 is built from 14 residues. Trimming stripped 6 bases from V and 11 bases from J, with 20 bases between. In germline, CDR1 is MDHEN, CDR2 SYDVKM. Full variable domain (rest looked up from reference TRBV28 and TRBJ1-5): DVKVTQSSRYLVKRTGEKVFLECVQDMDHENMFWYRQDPGLGLRLIYFSYDVKMKEKGDIPEGYSVSREKKERFSLILESASTNQTSMYLCASRLEDWARAQHFGDGTRLSIL.

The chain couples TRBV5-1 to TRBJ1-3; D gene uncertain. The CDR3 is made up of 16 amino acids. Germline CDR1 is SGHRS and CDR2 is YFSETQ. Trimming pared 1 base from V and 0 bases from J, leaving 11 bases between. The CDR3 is CASSLSLGASGNTIYF. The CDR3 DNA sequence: TGCGCCAGCAGCTTGTCCCTCGGTGCCTCTGGAAACACCATATATTTT.

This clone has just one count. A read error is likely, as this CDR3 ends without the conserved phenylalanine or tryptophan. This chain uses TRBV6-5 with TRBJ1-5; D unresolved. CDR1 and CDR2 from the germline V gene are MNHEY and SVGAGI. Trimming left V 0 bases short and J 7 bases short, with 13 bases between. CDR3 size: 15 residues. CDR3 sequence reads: CASSYSNTADQPQHL. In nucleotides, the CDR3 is TGTGCCAGCAGTTACTCGAACACAGCGGACCAGCCCCAGCATCTT.

CDR3 protein: CASSQDRGSSYEQYF. CDR3 coding DNA: TGTGCCAGCAGCCAAGATCGAGGCAGCTCCTACGAGCAGTACTTC. The chain links TRBV4-2 to TRBJ2-7; no clear D gene. CDR1 and CDR2 from the germline V gene are LGHNA and YNFKEQ. The V and J ends lost 0 bases and 0 bases respectively, with 9 bases between them. The CDR3 is 15 residues long.

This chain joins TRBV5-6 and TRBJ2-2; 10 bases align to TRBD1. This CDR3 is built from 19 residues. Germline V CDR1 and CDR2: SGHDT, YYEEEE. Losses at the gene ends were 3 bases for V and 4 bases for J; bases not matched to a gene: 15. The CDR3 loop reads CASSWGTGEYLRSTGELFF. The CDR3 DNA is TGTGCCAGCAGCTGGGGGACAGGGGAATACCTACGGAGCACCGGGGAGCTGTTTTTT.

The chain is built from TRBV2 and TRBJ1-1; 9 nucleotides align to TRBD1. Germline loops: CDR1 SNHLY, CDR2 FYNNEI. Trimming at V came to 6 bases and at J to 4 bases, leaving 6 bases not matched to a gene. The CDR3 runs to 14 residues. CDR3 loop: CASRVDRGATEAFF. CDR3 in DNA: TGTGCCAGCAGGGTAGACAGGGGGGCCACTGAAGCTTTCTTT.

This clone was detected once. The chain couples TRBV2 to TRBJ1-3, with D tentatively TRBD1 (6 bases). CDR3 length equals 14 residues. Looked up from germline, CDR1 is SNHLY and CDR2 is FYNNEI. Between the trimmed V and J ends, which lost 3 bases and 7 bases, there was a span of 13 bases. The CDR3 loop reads CASSEQGFKNTIYF. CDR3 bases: TGTGCCAGCAGTGAGCAGGGGTTCAAGAACACCATATATTTT.

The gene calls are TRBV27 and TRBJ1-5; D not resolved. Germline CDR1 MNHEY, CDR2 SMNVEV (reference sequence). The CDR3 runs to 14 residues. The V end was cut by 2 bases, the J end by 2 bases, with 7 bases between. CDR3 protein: CASSLVFGNQPQHF. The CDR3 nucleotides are TGTGCCAGCAGTTTAGTATTCGGCAATCAGCCCCAGCATTTT.

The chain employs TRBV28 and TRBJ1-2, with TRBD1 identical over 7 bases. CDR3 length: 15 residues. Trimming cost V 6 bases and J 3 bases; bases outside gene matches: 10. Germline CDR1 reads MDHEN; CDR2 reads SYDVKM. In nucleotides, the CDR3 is TGTGCCAGCAGCAGAATTACCGGGACAGACTATGGCTACACCTTC. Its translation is CASSRITGTDYGYTF.

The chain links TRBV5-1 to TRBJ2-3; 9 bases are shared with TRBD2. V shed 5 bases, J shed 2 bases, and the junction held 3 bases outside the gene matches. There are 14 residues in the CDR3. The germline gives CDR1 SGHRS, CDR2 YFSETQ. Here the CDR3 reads CASRAGGFTDTQYF. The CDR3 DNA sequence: TGCGCCAGCAGGGCGGGGGGGTTCACAGATACGCAGTATTTT.

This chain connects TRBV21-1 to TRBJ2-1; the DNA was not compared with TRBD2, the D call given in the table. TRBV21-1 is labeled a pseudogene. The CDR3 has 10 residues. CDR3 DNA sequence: TGTGCCAGCAGCACCGATGAGCAGTTCTTC. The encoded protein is CASSTDEQFF.

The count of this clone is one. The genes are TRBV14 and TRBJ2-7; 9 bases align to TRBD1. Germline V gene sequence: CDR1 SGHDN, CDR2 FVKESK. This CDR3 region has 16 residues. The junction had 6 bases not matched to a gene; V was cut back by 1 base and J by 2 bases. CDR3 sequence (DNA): TGTGCCAGCAGCCAAGCCCCCGGGACAGGGACCTACGAGCAGTACTTC. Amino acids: CASSQAPGTGTYEQYF.

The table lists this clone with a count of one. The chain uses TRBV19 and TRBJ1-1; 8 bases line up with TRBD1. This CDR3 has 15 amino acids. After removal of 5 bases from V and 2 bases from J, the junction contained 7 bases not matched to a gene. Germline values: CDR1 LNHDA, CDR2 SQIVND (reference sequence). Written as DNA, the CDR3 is TGTGCCAGTAGTTCAGGGACAGGCGTAAACACTGAAGCTTTCTTT. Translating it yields CASSSGTGVNTEAFF.

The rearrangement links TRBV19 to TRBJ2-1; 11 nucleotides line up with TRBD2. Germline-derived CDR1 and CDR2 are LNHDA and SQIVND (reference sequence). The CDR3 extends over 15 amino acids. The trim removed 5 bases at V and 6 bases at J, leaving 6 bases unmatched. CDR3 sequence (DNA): TGTGCCAGTAGTCCGGGACTAGCGGCCCCCAATGAGCAGTTCTTC. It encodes CASSPGLAAPNEQFF.